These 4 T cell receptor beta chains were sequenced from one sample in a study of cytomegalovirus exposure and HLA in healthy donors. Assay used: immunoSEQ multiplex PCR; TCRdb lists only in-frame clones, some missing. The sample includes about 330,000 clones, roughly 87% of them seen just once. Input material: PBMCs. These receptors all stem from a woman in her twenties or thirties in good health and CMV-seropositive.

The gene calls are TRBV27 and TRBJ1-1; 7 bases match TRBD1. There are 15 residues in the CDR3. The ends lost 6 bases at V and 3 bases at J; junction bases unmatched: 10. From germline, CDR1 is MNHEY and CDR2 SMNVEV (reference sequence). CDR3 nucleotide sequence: TGTGCCAGCAGCCAACGGTCGCAGGGGGACACTGAAGCTTTCTTT. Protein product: CASSQRSQGDTEAFF.

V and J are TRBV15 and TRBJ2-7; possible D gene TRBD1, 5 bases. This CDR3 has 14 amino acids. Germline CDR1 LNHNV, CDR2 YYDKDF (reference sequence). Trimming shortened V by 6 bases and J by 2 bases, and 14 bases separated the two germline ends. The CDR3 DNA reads TGTGCCACCAGTTTTAGGGGTTCGGCCTACGAGCAGTACTTC. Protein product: CATSFRGSAYEQYF.

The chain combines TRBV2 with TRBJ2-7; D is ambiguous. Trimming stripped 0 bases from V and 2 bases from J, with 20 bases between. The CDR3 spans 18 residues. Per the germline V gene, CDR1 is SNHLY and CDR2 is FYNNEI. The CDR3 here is CASSEAHPLSVTTYEQYF. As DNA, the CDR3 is TGTGCCAGCAGTGAAGCTCACCCCCTCAGTGTTACAACCTACGAGCAGTACTTC.

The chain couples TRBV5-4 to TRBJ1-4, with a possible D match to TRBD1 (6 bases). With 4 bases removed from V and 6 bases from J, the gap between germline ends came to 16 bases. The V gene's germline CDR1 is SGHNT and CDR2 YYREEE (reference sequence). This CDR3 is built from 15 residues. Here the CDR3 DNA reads TGTGCCAGCAGCCAGGCGGCAGGGGCGGATGAAAAACTGTTTTTT. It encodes CASSQAAGADEKLFF.